The entry below gives a single T cell receptor (beta chain) sequence along with its context. The CDR3 covers 12 residues. V lost 10 bases and J lost 2; bases outside the gene matches: 4. Germline V lookup: CDR1 MNHNS, CDR2 SASEGT. The sample belongs to a study of tumor-infiltrating lymphocytes in oesophageal squamous cell carcinoma. TCRdb re-derived calls from the PCR reads in MiXCR, one entry per CDR3 protein. The profile shows some 15,000 distinct CDR3 sequences, 44% of them singletons. The chain has TRBV6-1 and TRBJ1-1; 7 bases line up with TRBD1. This TCR derives from a female donor with esophageal squamous cell carcinoma. Material for sequencing was blood. The CDR3: CATQGDNTEAFF. The CDR3 coding sequence is TGTGCCACCCAGGGGGACAACACTGAAGCTTTCTTT.